Below, one T cell receptor (beta chain) is given with its context. Clones were read by immunoSEQ multiplex PCR, and TCRdb kept only the in-frame ones, dropping some. This repertoire shows about 75,000 clones, around 84% found once; its top ten account for around 2%. The entry originates in a study of T cell clones after liver transplantation. The sample here was CD4+ T cells from blood, taken less than 50 months after liver transplant. This receptor was identified in a human patient who received a liver transplant. Some T cells may have originated in the graft donor.

Here the CDR3 DNA reads TGCGCCAGCAGCCAGGATACTAGGGGGGGCCAAGAGACCCAGTACTTC. Translating gives CASSQDTRGGQETQYF. V gene TRBV4-1 combines with J gene TRBJ2-5, with D maybe TRBD2 (7 bases). Between the trimmed V and J ends, which lost 3 bases and 1 base, there was a span of 15 bases. Germline V gene sequence: CDR1 MGHRA, CDR2 YSYEKL. The CDR3 has 16 residues.